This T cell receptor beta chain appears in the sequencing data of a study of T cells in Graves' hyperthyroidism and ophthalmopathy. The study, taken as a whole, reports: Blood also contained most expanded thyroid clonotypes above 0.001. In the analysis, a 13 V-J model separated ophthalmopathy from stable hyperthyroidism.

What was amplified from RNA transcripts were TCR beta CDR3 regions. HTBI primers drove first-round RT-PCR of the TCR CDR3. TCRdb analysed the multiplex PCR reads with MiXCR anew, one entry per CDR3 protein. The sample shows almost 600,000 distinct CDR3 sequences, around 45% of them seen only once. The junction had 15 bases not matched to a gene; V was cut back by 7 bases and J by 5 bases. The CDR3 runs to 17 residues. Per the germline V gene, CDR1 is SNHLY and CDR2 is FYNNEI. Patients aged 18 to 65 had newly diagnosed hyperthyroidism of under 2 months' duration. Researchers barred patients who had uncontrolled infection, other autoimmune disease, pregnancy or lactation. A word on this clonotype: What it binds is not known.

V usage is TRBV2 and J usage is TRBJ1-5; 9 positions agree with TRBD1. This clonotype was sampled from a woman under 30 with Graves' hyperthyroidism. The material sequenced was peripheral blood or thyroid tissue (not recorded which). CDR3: CASIFGTGRVSDQPQHF. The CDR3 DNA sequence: TGTGCCAGCATCTTTGGGACAGGGCGCGTGTCTGATCAGCCCCAGCATTTT. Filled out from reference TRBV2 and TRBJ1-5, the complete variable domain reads EPEVTQTPSHQVTQMGQEVILRCVPISNHLYFYWYRQILGQKVEFLVSFYNNEISEKSEIFDDQFSVERPDGSNFTLKIRSTKLEDSAMYFCASIFGTGRVSDQPQHFGDGTRLSIL.